The clone carrying this T cell receptor beta chain has a handful of counts. Using immunoSEQ multiplex PCR, the repertoire was profiled, and TCRdb retains in-frame clones only, with some absent. This sample yields about 1,800,000 clones, of which over 85% are seen a single time; under 1.5% belongs to the top ten. The CDR3 length is 15 residues. This record comes from a study of shared clonotypes between healthy human individuals. Naive CD8 cells, CD45RO-negative and positively selected for CCR7, excluded terminally differentiated effector memory CD45RA+ cells. The chain uses TRBV21-1 and TRBJ1-6; the table's D call, TRBD1, has no DNA check behind it. TRBV21-1 counts as a pseudogene. This TCR derives from a young man in good health. The sequencing input was naive CD8+ T cells sorted from blood. The CDR3 loop is CASPIVGQVGSPLHF. DNA for the CDR3: TGTGCCAGTCCGATTGTGGGACAGGTAGGGTCACCCCTCCACTTT.